These T cell receptor beta chains were read from a single sample in a study of T cell clonotyping in hematopoietic cell transplantation. Repertoires were generated with immunoSEQ multiplex PCR, while TCRdb's copy carries only in-frame clones and drops some. Here the sample spans about 70,000 clones, 90% to 95% being singletons. Sequenced sample: peripheral blood mononuclear cells. The receptors stem from a man aged 45-65 years in good health. Some clones in this sample may be carry-over from other donors' samples. Each CDR3 is given with its conserved first and last residue. A D gene is named only where the DNA matches it firmly. A clone size is listed for some rows: how often the clone was seen (once, few, many), or a class if it is expanded.

J gene	V gene	clone size	D gene	CDR3 protein	CDR3 DNA
TRBJ1-5	TRBV6-6	-	-	CASSYASRDQPQHF	TGTGCCAGCAGTTACGCCTCAAGAGATCAGCCCCAGCATTTT
TRBJ2-1	TRBV4-3	-	TRBD2	CASSQEGTSVNEQFF	TGCGCCAGCAGCCAAGAAGGGACTAGCGTCAATGAGCAGTTCTTC
TRBJ1-1	TRBV28	-	-	CASSSYTRQYMNTEAFF	TGTGCCAGCAGTTCTTATACCCGACAATACATGAACACTGAAGCTTTCTTT
TRBJ1-1	TRBV6-1	-	-	CASSEKVGGVTEAFF	TGTGCCAGCAGTGAAAAGGTCGGGGGTGTAACTGAAGCTTTCTTT
TRBJ2-5	TRBV18	-	-	CASSPLCKETQYF	TGTGCCAGCTCACCACTATGCAAAGAGACCCAGTACTTC
TRBJ1-1	TRBV28	-	-	CASSLPNTEAFF	TGTGCCAGCAGTTTACCGAACACTGAAGCTTTCTTT
TRBJ1-5	TRBV11-2	-	-	CASSPPRQRLYSNQPQHF	TGTGCCAGCAGCCCGCCGCGACAACGACTCTATAGCAATCAGCCCCAGCATTTT
TRBJ1-1	TRBV5-1	few	-	CASSLDQKAEAFF	TGCGCCAGCAGCTTGGATCAGAAGGCTGAAGCTTTCTTT
TRBJ1-5	TRBV28	-	-	CASSFRAGGGGGQPQHF	TGTGCCAGCAGTTTTAGGGCCGGGGGTGGCGGAGGTCAGCCCCAGCATTTT
TRBJ2-3	TRBV7-2	-	-	CASSKARGGETDTQYF	TGTGCCAGCAGTAAGGCCAGGGGGGGGGAGACAGATACGCAGTATTTT
TRBJ2-1	TRBV15	-	TRBD2	CATSRGSGLAYNEQFF	TGTGCCACCAGCAGAGGATCGGGACTAGCCTACAATGAGCAGTTCTTC
TRBJ1-6	TRBV14	-	-	CASSQGLDNSPLHF	TGTGCCAGCAGCCAAGGACTGGATAATTCACCCCTCCACTTT
TRBJ2-3	TRBV15	-	-	CATSTGSGADTQYF	TGTGCCACCAGCACCGGGAGTGGCGCAGATACGCAGTATTTT
TRBJ1-1	TRBV4-1	-	-	CASSQSAGTKSEAFF	TGCGCCAGCAGCCAAAGTGCGGGGACAAAATCTGAAGCTTTCTTT
TRBJ2-1	TRBV6-5	-	-	CASRRSPNEQFF	TGTGCCAGCCGCCGTAGTCCCAATGAGCAGTTCTTC
TRBJ1-1	TRBV11-2	-	-	CASSPRVEAEAFF	TGTGCCAGCAGCCCTCGGGTGGAGGCTGAAGCTTTCTTT
TRBJ1-6	TRBV19	-	-	CATEAGWGSPLHF	TGTGCCACCGAGGCTGGGTGGGGTTCACCCCTCCACTTT
TRBJ2-2	TRBV13	once	-	CASSSIVSGELFF	TGTGCCAGCAGCTCGATTGTTTCCGGGGAGCTGTTTTTT
TRBJ2-5	TRBV7-9	-	-	CASSHWTRHAETQYF	TGTGCCAGCAGCCATTGGACCCGACACGCGGAGACCCAGTACTTC
TRBJ1-5	TRBV28	-	TRBD1	CASSPLQGASNQPQHF	TGTGCCAGCAGCCCCCTTCAGGGGGCTAGCAATCAGCCCCAGCATTTT
TRBJ1-5	TRBV27	-	-	CASSPGGGGQPQHF	TGTGCCAGCAGTCCGGGTGGAGGGGGTCAGCCCCAGCATTTT
TRBJ1-5	TRBV27	-	-	CASSSDSFNQPQHF	TGTGCCAGCAGTTCGGACAGTTTCAATCAGCCCCAGCATTTT
TRBJ1-6	TRBV6-5	-	-	CASSYGVGRGDSPLHF	TGTGCCAGCAGTTACGGTGTAGGCCGGGGGGATTCACCCCTCCACTTT
TRBJ2-1	TRBV7-9	-	TRBD2	CASSSPGTSGYNEQFF	TGTGCCAGCAGCTCCCCCGGGACTAGCGGCTACAATGAGCAGTTCTTC